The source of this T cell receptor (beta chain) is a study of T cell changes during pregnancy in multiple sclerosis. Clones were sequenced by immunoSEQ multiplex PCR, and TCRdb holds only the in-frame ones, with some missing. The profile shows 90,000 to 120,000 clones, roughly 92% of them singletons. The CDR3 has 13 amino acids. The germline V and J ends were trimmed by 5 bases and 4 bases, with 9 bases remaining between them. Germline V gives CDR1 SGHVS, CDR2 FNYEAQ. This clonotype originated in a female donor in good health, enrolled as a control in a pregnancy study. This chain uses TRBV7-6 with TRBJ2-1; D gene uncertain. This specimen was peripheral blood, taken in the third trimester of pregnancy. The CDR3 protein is CASSPGIYNEQFF. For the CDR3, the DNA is TGTGCCAGCAGCCCGGGTATTTACAATGAGCAGTTCTTC.